Here is one TCR beta chain with its context. Study processing details: It was from reference gene primer amplification that nucleated cell counts were estimated. This table comes from immunoSEQ multiplex PCR, and its TCRdb copy is limited to in-frame clones, with some not included. V and J calls and clone size come straight from that table; D and trimming were deduced from the DNA. Among 120,000 or so clones listed, approximately 74% were seen once. This specimen comes from a study of blood T cell repertoires in COVID-19. Across the study: Sites in the United States, Italy and Spain provided acute and convalescent COVID-19 samples. Sample material is recorded as cDNA or gDNA derived from T cells, B-cell-depleted T cells, or PBMCs.

The germline CDR1 and CDR2 sequences are MNHEY and SVGAGI. V shed 5 bases and J shed 4 bases, with 9 bases lying between them. CDR3 length: 13 residues. The chain has TRBV6-5 and TRBJ1-5; a possible D gene is TRBD1 (6 bases). This sequence was found in a man aged 55 to 69 with acute or convalescent COVID-19. The sample was peripheral blood. CDR3 residues: CASSHDRNQPQHF. For the CDR3, the DNA is TGTGCCAGCAGTCATGACAGGAATCAGCCCCAGCATTTT.